A single sample is the source of the 9 T cell receptor beta chains below, sequenced in a study of monozygotic twins with inflammatory bowel disease. TCRdb re-called the 5' RACE reads; every CDR3 protein appears as one record, without DNA. This listing includes around 410,000 distinct CDR3 sequences. The sequencing input was blood. The receptor source for this set is a human donor with ulcerative colitis or Crohn's disease, or a healthy co-twin of an affected twin (not recorded which).

CDR3 residues: CASSLAGVKDGYTF. This chain joins TRBV5-1 and TRBJ1-2. The germline V gene has CDR1 SGHRS and CDR2 YFSETQ. CDR3 length equals 14 residues.

This rearrangement joins TRBV4-3 to TRBJ1-5; the TCRdb call, TRBD1, lacks DNA for checking. Germline V gives CDR1 LGHNA, CDR2 YSLEER. This CDR3 region has 14 residues. CDR3: CASSQSGSNQPQHF.

The J gene is TRBJ2-1, the V gene TRBV7-2; the D call from TCRdb, TRBD1, cannot be confirmed without DNA. From germline, CDR1 is SGHTA and CDR2 FQGNSA. This CDR3 comprises 16 residues. CDR3 sequence reads: CASSLIGGAKVDEQFF.

The rearrangement joins TRBV5-1 to TRBJ2-1; TCRdb gives TRBD2 as the D gene, but with no DNA this cannot be confirmed. There are 18 residues in the CDR3. The germline V gene has CDR1 SGHRS and CDR2 YFSETQ. CDR3 sequence reads: CASSLDGLAGASYNEQFF.

The V gene is TRBV20-1, the J gene TRBJ2-3. The CDR3 spans 11 residues. Germline V gives CDR1 DFQATT, CDR2 SNEGSKA (reference sequence). CDR3 amino acids: CSAPLGDTQYF.

This rearrangement joins TRBV29-1 to TRBJ2-5; with no DNA, the TCRdb D assignment of TRBD1 cannot be verified. The CDR3 totals 15 residues. Germline CDR1 is SQVTM and CDR2 is ANQGSEA. The chain's CDR3 is CSVVMGHQGGKTQYF. Using reference TRBV29-1 and TRBJ2-5 for the parts outside the CDR3, the full variable domain is SAVISQKPSRDICQRGTSLTIQCQVDSQVTMMFWYRQQPGQSLTLIATANQGSEATYESGFVIDKFPISRPNLTFSTLTVSNMSPEDSSIYLCSVVMGHQGGKTQYFGPGTRLLVL.

The chain links TRBV14 to TRBJ2-3; there is no DNA to check the TCRdb D call of TRBD2. CDR3 length: 13 residues. Germline V CDR1 and CDR2: SGHDN, FVKESK. CDR3 sequence reads: CASTSDYDDTQYF.

The V gene is TRBV9, the J gene TRBJ1-5; the D gene TCRdb calls, TRBD1, cannot be checked with no DNA. The germline gives CDR1 SGDLS, CDR2 YYNGEE. The CDR3 spans 17 residues. CDR3: CASRFYGTGVCNQPQHF. The full variable domain, its missing parts supplied by reference TRBV9 and TRBJ1-5, is DSGVTQTPKHLITATGQRVTLRCSPRSGDLSVYWYQQSLDQGLQFLIQYYNGEERAKGNILERFSAQQFPDLHSELNLSSLELGDSALYFCASRFYGTGVCNQPQHFGDGTRLSIL.

The CDR3 here is CASGPNQPQHF. The V gene is TRBV19, the J gene TRBJ1-5. The CDR3 consists of 11 residues. Germline CDR1 and CDR2: LNHDA and SQIVND (reference sequence). Together with reference TRBV19 and TRBJ1-5, the CDR3 gives the full variable domain: DGGITQSPKYLFRKEGQNVTLSCEQNLNHDAMYWYRQDPGQGLRLIYYSQIVNDFQKGDIAEGYSVSREKKESFPLTVTSAQKNPTAFYLCASGPNQPQHFGDGTRLSIL.